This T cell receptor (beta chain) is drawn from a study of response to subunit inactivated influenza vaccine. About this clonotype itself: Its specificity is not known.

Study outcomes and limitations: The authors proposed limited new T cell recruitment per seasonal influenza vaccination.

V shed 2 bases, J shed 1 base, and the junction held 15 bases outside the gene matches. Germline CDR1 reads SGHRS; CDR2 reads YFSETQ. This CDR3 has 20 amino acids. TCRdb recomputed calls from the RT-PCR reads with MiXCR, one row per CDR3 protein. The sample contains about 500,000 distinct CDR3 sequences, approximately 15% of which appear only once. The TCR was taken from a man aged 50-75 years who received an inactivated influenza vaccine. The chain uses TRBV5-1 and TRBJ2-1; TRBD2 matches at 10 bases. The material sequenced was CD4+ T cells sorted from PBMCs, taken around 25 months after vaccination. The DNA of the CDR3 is TGCGCCAGCAGCTTTGACCCGACTAGCGGGCAGCTATGGTCCTACAATGAGCAGTTCTTC. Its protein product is CASSFDPTSGQLWSYNEQFF.